This T cell receptor (beta chain) originates from a study of T cells in narcolepsy. The wider study: Enrolled donors included narcolepsy type 1 or type 2 patients and healthy controls. Study-wide points: No autoreactive T cell clone sequences appeared in some memory CD4+ repertoires. Same-patient CSF and blood CD4+ T cell clonotypes included HCRT-specific and TRIB2-specific autoreactive ones. Reportedly, autoreactive clonotypes were serially detected in patients' blood but not controls'.

Trimming took off 3 bases at V and 5 bases at J, with 7 bases between the two ends. Looked up from germline, CDR1 is KGHSH and CDR2 is LQKENI. The CDR3 has 13 amino acids. Regarding this clone: Its specificity is not known.

Assay: immunoSEQ multiplex PCR; the TCRdb copy retains only in-frame clones and omits some. The table lists approximately 25,000 clones, roughly 80% of them singletons, with about 1.1% in the top ten. The specimen was memory (CD45RA-) CD4+ T cells from blood. The receptor was isolated from a human donor in good health. This chain joins TRBV18 and TRBJ2-2; possibly TRBD1 for D (6 bases). This chain's CDR3 is CASSPQGTGELFF. The CDR3, as DNA: TGTGCCAGCTCACCTCAGGGGACCGGGGAGCTGTTTTTT.